The 32 T cell receptor beta chains presented below share a single source sample, sequenced in a study of blood T cell repertoires in COVID-19 (dated by TCRdb to 2020 to 2021). To prepare the library, the immunoSEQ multiplex PCR assay was applied. Held by TCRdb, this immuneACCESS table contains in-frame sequences only and omits some clones. Under half of the omission traces to an unresolved V gene where checked; the cause of the rest is unknown. The sample table contains over 200,000 clones; only one count was recorded for 70% to 90% of them. The top ten clones comprise approximately 12% of the sample. The sequenced sample was peripheral blood. The receptors stem from a woman between 18 and 29 years old who had recovered from COVID-19.

The V and J genes are TRBV30 and TRBJ1-2, with a tentative D call TRBD1 (5 bases). The CDR3 has 18 residues. Germline CDR1 GTSNPN, CDR2 SVGIG (reference sequence). The V end lost 0 bases, the J end lost 8 bases, and 28 bases lay between the germline ends. CDR3 amino acids: CAWSVPGGTDYYRSGYTF. The CDR3 DNA reads as TGTGCCTGGAGTGTACCCGGAGGGACCGACTATTATCGTTCCGGCTACACCTTC.

The J gene is TRBJ1-2, the V gene TRBV30, with TRBD1 as a possible D gene (5 bases). Trimming removed 2 bases at V and 2 bases at J, with 15 bases between. CDR1 GTSNPN and CDR2 SVGIG come from the germline V gene (reference sequence). The CDR3 consists of 15 residues. CDR3 in amino acids: CAWSPGGGLNYGYTF. For the CDR3, the DNA is TGTGCCTGGAGTCCTGGGGGAGGCCTCAACTATGGCTACACCTTC.

This clone was detected only a few times. This chain links TRBV5-1 with TRBJ2-3, with no clear D. Germline CDR1 reads SGHRS; CDR2 reads YFSETQ. The germline V and J ends were trimmed by 4 bases and 2 bases, with 17 bases remaining between them. This CDR3 is 16 amino acids long. The DNA for the CDR3 is TGCGCCAGCAGCCCTATTACCAATTATGACACAGATACGCAGTATTTT. Protein sequence: CASSPITNYDTDTQYF.

This sequence joins TRBV27 and TRBJ1-5; 9 nucleotides line up with TRBD1. The V segment lost 4 bases and the J segment 2 bases; nucleotides outside the gene matches: 12. Germline V gives CDR1 MNHEY, CDR2 SMNVEV (reference sequence). This CDR3 is 18 amino acids long. The CDR3 is CASSSRDRVLLGNQPQHF. The CDR3 DNA reads TGTGCCAGCAGTTCCCGGGACAGGGTTTTATTGGGCAATCAGCCCCAGCATTTT.

The chain uses TRBV11-2 and TRBJ1-3, with TRBD1 identical over 7 bases. This CDR3 contains 16 residues. Germline V gives CDR1 SGHAT, CDR2 FQNNGV. Losses at the gene ends were 5 bases for V and 5 bases for J; bases not matched to a gene: 12. The CDR3 DNA sequence: TGTGCCAGCAGCCAGGGGCCACAGGGGTCCCGAAACACCATATATTTT. Its translation: CASSQGPQGSRNTIYF. Full variable domain (remainder filled in from reference TRBV11-2 and TRBJ1-3): EAGVAQSPRYKIIEKRQSVAFWCNPISGHATLYWYQQILGQGPKLLIQFQNNGVVDDSQLPKDRFSAERLKGVDSTLKIQPAKLEDSAVYLCASSQGPQGSRNTIYFGEGSWLTVV.

The rearrangement uses TRBV7-9 and TRBJ1-3; D gene ambiguous. CDR3 length: 12 amino acids. V was shortened by 3 bases and J by 11 bases, with 11 bases between the two germline ends. CDR1 is SEHNR, CDR2 FQNEAQ, per germline (reference sequence). The CDR3 DNA reads as TGTGCCAGCAGCTTCCCCGGGAGTGCCATATATTTT. The encoded protein is CASSFPGSAIYF.

This clone was detected only a few times. The chain uses TRBV2 and TRBJ1-2, with TRBD1 matching 9 bases. This CDR3 comprises 15 residues. From germline, CDR1 is SNHLY and CDR2 FYNNEI. V dropped 5 bases and J dropped 8; count of bases not matched to a gene: 12. CDR3 in DNA: TGTGCCAGCAGTTCCCGGGACAGGGATCCGGAGGGCTACACCTTC. This codes for CASSSRDRDPEGYTF.

The chain uses TRBV4-2 and TRBJ2-5; 10 bases are shared with TRBD2. CDR1 is LGHNA, CDR2 YNFKEQ, per germline. Germline trimming cut 0 bases from V and 4 bases from J; bases unmatched to any gene: 8. CDR3 size: 17 residues. The DNA of the CDR3 is TGTGCCAGCAGCCAAGAGAGCGGGAGGGGGCTCGGAGAGACCCAGTACTTC. It encodes CASSQESGRGLGETQYF.

V is TRBV14 and J is TRBJ2-2; no reliable D call. The CDR3 extends over 17 amino acids. Germline CDR1 is SGHDN and CDR2 is FVKESK. The V and J ends lost 2 bases and 0 bases respectively, with 13 bases between them. Here the CDR3 DNA reads TGTGCCAGCAGCCAACTTAGCCGAGGCGCGAACACCGGGGAGCTGTTTTTT. It specifies CASSQLSRGANTGELFF. Based on the CDR3 plus reference TRBV14 and TRBJ2-2, the full variable domain is EAGVTQFPSHSVIEKGQTVTLRCDPISGHDNLYWYRRVMGKEIKFLLHFVKESKQDESGMPNNRFLAERTGGTYSTLKVQPAELEDSGVYFCASSQLSRGANTGELFFGEGSRLTVL.

V and J are TRBV28 and TRBJ1-2; 7 bases fit TRBD1. The CDR3 covers 13 residues. From germline, CDR1 is MDHEN and CDR2 SYDVKM. The V segment lost 6 bases and the J segment 8 bases; nucleotides outside the gene matches: 9. CDR3 in DNA: TGTGCCAGCAGCTCTACAGGGGCAGGAGGCTACACCTTC. Its protein product is CASSSTGAGGYTF.

V is TRBV2 and J is TRBJ2-1; 10 bases fit TRBD2. Germline CDR1 is SNHLY and CDR2 is FYNNEI. There are 18 residues in the CDR3. Trimming took 6 bases from V and 7 from J; bases not matched to a gene: 18. CDR3 sequence (DNA): TGTGCCAGCAGGGCTCCGTGGGGCCCTAGCGGGAGCGATAATGAGCAGTTCTTC. Residues: CASRAPWGPSGSDNEQFF.

The rearrangement links TRBV13 to TRBJ1-1; 9 positions agree with TRBD1. V lost 5 bases, J lost 5 bases, and 9 bases stayed unmatched. The germline V gene encodes CDR1 PRHDT and CDR2 FYEKMQ (reference sequence). This CDR3 region has 15 residues. CDR3 in amino acids: CASSPPDRGETEAFF. CDR3 in DNA: TGTGCCAGCAGCCCCCCGGACAGGGGAGAAACTGAAGCTTTCTTT.

V is TRBV4-3 and J is TRBJ2-7; D is uncertain. CDR1 is LGHNA and CDR2 is YSLEER in the germline V gene. The CDR3 sequence is 15 residues long. V lost 0 bases to trimming and J lost 3 bases, with 12 bases between them. The CDR3 bases are TGCGCCAGCAGCCAAGATTACGGAGCGAACTACGAGCAGTACTTC. Amino acids: CASSQDYGANYEQYF.

V gene TRBV5-4 combines with J gene TRBJ1-1; 7 bases are shared with TRBD1. The CDR3 is 16 amino acids. Germline CDR1 reads SGHNT; CDR2 reads YYREEE (reference sequence). V was clipped by 5 bases and J by 2 bases; unmatched bases: 12. For the CDR3, the DNA is TGTGCCAGCAGTCAGGGCAGGGGGGTGATCAACACTGAAGCTTTCTTT. Protein: CASSQGRGVINTEAFF.

The chain combines TRBV7-2 with TRBJ1-3; 11 bases are shared with TRBD1. CDR1 is SGHTA, CDR2 FQGNSA, per germline. The CDR3 length is 16 residues. The V and J ends lost 5 bases and 7 bases, in that order; junction bases with no gene match: 10. CDR3 residues: CASSTGQGAKFNTIYF. The CDR3 nucleotides are TGTGCCAGCAGCACCGGACAGGGGGCAAAATTCAACACCATATATTTT.

CDR3 loop: CASSGSPSIGTGAFF. The DNA of the CDR3 is TGTGCCAGCAGTGGAAGCCCTTCAATCGGGACAGGAGCTTTCTTT. The chain couples TRBV2 to TRBJ1-1; TRBD1 matches at 8 bases. The V gene end was trimmed by 4 bases and the J gene end by 10 bases; junction bases not matched to a gene: 14. This CDR3 region has 15 residues. Germline CDR1 reads SNHLY; CDR2 reads FYNNEI.

V gene TRBV2 combines with J gene TRBJ1-5; a weak D match, TRBD1 (6 bases). Trimming shortened V by 2 bases and J by 0 bases, and 23 bases separated the two germline ends. CDR1 is SNHLY, CDR2 FYNNEI, per germline. This CDR3 contains 20 residues. The CDR3 is CASSELFFGQGIHSNQPQHF. CDR3 bases: TGTGCCAGCAGTGAATTATTCTTCGGGCAGGGGATTCATAGCAATCAGCCCCAGCATTTT.

This sequence joins TRBV5-6 and TRBJ1-2; TRBD1 aligns across 8 bases. The junction had 0 bases not matched to a gene; V was cut back by 3 bases and J by 2 bases. Germline V gives CDR1 SGHDT, CDR2 YYEEEE. The CDR3 is made up of 13 amino acids. The CDR3 bases are TGTGCCAGCAGCTCAGGGGGCAACTATGGCTACACCTTC. Protein sequence: CASSSGGNYGYTF.

This sequence joins TRBV13 and TRBJ1-3; possibly TRBD1 for D (5 bases). V was shortened by 7 bases and J by 2 bases, with 15 bases between the two germline ends. The V gene's germline CDR1 is PRHDT and CDR2 FYEKMQ (reference sequence). The CDR3 covers 15 residues. The CDR3 sequence is CASTMGHLTGNTIYF. Here the CDR3 DNA reads TGTGCCAGCACCATGGGGCATCTCACTGGAAACACCATATATTTT. Filled out from reference TRBV13 and TRBJ1-3, the complete variable domain reads AAGVIQSPRHLIKEKRETATLKCYPIPRHDTVYWYQQGPGQDPQFLISFYEKMQSDKGSIPDRFSAQQFSDYHSELNMSSLELGDSALYFCASTMGHLTGNTIYFGEGSWLTVV.

This clone appeared a single time. The chain is built from TRBV5-1 and TRBJ2-2; 10 bases are a match to TRBD2. This CDR3 comprises 18 residues. V lost 0 bases to trimming and J lost 5 bases; unmatched junction nucleotides: 10. CDR1 is SGHRS and CDR2 is YFSETQ in the germline V gene. The CDR3 DNA follows: TGCGCCAGCAGCTTGGCCTCTAGCGGGAGCGCGTCAACCGGGGAGCTGTTTTTT. Translated: CASSLASSGSASTGELFF. Full variable domain (missing parts from reference TRBV5-1 and TRBJ2-2): KAGVTQTPRYLIKTRGQQVTLSCSPISGHRSVSWYQQTPGQGLQFLFEYFSETQRNKGNFPGRFSGRQFSNSRSEMNVSTLELGDSALYLCASSLASSGSASTGELFFGEGSRLTVL.

The rearrangement joins TRBV6-2 or TRBV6-3 to TRBJ1-1; D remains unclear. CDR3 length: 12 residues. CDR1 is MNHEY and CDR2 is SVGEGT in the germline V gene. V lost 3 bases and J lost 1, with 3 bases in between. The DNA for the CDR3 is TGTGCCAGCAGTTATCAGAACACTGAAGCTTTCTTT. This encodes CASSYQNTEAFF.

About this clone: Sequence at one end of the junction differs from germline and may be a read error. This rearrangement joins TRBV10-1 to TRBJ2-1; 7 positions agree with TRBD1. CDR3 size: 15 residues. Germline-derived CDR1 and CDR2 are WNHNN and SYGVQD (reference sequence). Here the CDR3 reads CASSPRDSPYHEQFF. The CDR3 nucleotides read TGCGCCAGCAGCCCCCGGGACAGCCCCTACCATGAGCAGTTCTTC.

The chain combines TRBV9 with TRBJ1-1; maybe TRBD1 (5 bases). Trimming stripped 3 bases from V and 4 bases from J, with 16 bases between. The germline V gene encodes CDR1 SGDLS and CDR2 YYNGEE. This CDR3 comprises 15 residues. The CDR3 is CASSAGLGGTTEAFF. The CDR3 DNA sequence: TGTGCCAGCAGCGCGGGACTTGGAGGTACCACTGAAGCTTTCTTT.

This clone was detected once. The rearrangement joins TRBV5-1 to TRBJ2-1; TRBD1 might be the D (6 bases). From germline, CDR1 is SGHRS and CDR2 YFSETQ. The V end was cut by 4 bases, the J end by 6 bases, with 17 bases between. The CDR3 runs to 15 residues. CDR3: CASSRNTGQVNEQFF. The CDR3 DNA reads as TGCGCCAGCAGCCGTAACACGGGACAAGTCAATGAGCAGTTCTTC.

The chain carries TRBV29-1 and TRBJ2-3; 11 bases are shared with TRBD1. Germline CDR1 is SQVTM and CDR2 is ANQGSEA. Germline trimming cut 8 bases from V and 4 bases from J; bases unmatched to any gene: 8. This CDR3 has 14 residues. The CDR3 bases are TGCAGCCTTAGGACAGGGGGCTTCTCAGATACGCAGTATTTT. It codes for CSLRTGGFSDTQYF.

V and J are TRBV4-3 and TRBJ2-1, with 8 bases fitting TRBD1. The CDR3 totals 14 residues. The germline gives CDR1 LGHNA, CDR2 YSLEER. J lost 7 bases, V lost 5 bases, and 7 bases had no gene match. CDR3 in DNA: TGCGCCAGCAGCTTACGGACAGGGCCAAATGAGCAGTTCTTC. This sequence encodes CASSLRTGPNEQFF.

The V and J genes are TRBV30 and TRBJ2-3, with 12 bases fitting TRBD2. Germline V gene lookup returns CDR1 GTSNPN and CDR2 SVGIG (reference sequence). Unmatched junction bases numbered 12, after V lost 2 bases and J lost 0 bases. This CDR3 is 19 amino acids long. CDR3 bases: TGTGCCTGGAGTAGGGGGGGACTAGCGGGTTCCCCTAGCACAGATACGCAGTATTTT. It yields the protein CAWSRGGLAGSPSTDTQYF.

This rearrangement joins TRBV30 to TRBJ2-7; 9 nucleotides align to TRBD1. The germline V gene has CDR1 GTSNPN and CDR2 SVGIG (reference sequence). J was trimmed by 5 bases and V by 3 bases; bases with no gene match: 2. The length of the CDR3 is 12 residues. CDR3 nucleotide sequence: TGTGCCTGGAGCGGACAGGGGAACGAGCAGTACTTC. Translated, it gives CAWSGQGNEQYF.

The chain links TRBV18 to TRBJ1-6, with 9 nucleotides matching TRBD1. The germline CDR1 and CDR2 sequences are KGHSH and LQKENI. J lost 9 bases, V lost 2 bases, and 5 bases had no gene match. This CDR3 comprises 15 residues. The CDR3 reads CASSPGTGSVSPLHF. In nucleotides, the CDR3 is TGTGCCAGCTCACCAGGGACAGGGAGTGTTTCACCCCTCCACTTT.

This sequence joins TRBV7-8 and TRBJ2-7, with 11 bases matching TRBD2. V lost 0 bases to trimming and J lost 3 bases; unmatched junction nucleotides: 1. The CDR3 spans 15 residues. Germline V gene lookup returns CDR1 SGHVS and CDR2 FQNEAQ. The CDR3 nucleotides read TGTGCCAGCAGCTTAGCTAGCGGGGGGGTCTACGAGCAGTACTTC. This gives the protein CASSLASGGVYEQYF.

DNA of the CDR3: TGTGCCTGGAGTGTACGACAGGGGATCACTGAAGCTTTCTTT. Translated, it gives CAWSVRQGITEAFF. V usage is TRBV30 and J usage is TRBJ1-1; 8 bases agree with TRBD1. Germline V gene sequence: CDR1 GTSNPN, CDR2 SVGIG (reference sequence). The CDR3 extends over 14 amino acids. The junction had 4 bases not matched to a gene; V was cut back by 0 bases and J by 4 bases.

The V gene is TRBV5-4, the J gene TRBJ1-2, with a tentative D call TRBD1 (5 bases). The CDR3 runs 16 residues. Germline V gene sequence: CDR1 SGHNT, CDR2 YYREEE (reference sequence). V lost 4 bases, J lost 1 base, and 17 bases lay in between. DNA of the CDR3: TGTGCCAGCAGCCACGTGGATCAGGGCCTTAACTATGGCTACACCTTC. Amino acids: CASSHVDQGLNYGYTF.